The TCR beta chain under discussion was sequenced for a study of T cells in Graves' hyperthyroidism and ophthalmopathy. Template material for amplifying TCR beta CDR3 regions consisted of RNA transcripts. Researchers ran a first-round RT-PCR on the TCR CDR3 using the HTBI primer set. MiXCR, applied by TCRdb to the multiplex PCR reads, yields one record per CDR3 protein. The table lists a few hundred thousand distinct CDR3 sequences, more than 12% of them singletons. This CDR3 is built from 12 residues. Germline V gene sequence: CDR1 MNHNS, CDR2 SASEGT. V was cut by 11 bases and J by 4 bases, with 14 bases left in between.

The receptor's source is a woman aged 25 to 45 with Graves' ophthalmopathy. The chain is built from TRBV6-1 and TRBJ1-2; a possible D gene is TRBD1 (5 bases). The sequenced sample consisted of blood. The CDR3 sequence: CAGGDRSYGYTF. The CDR3 region has the DNA TGTGCCGGAGGAGACAGAAGCTATGGCTACACCTTC.